A selection of T cell receptor beta chains follows, all from one sample in a study of metastatic and nonmetastatic thyroid tumors. TCRdb re-clonotyped the PCR reads via MiXCR. The sample has roughly 55,000 clones, around 15% seen once. The sample taken for sequencing was blood. The receptors derive from a male donor with papillary thyroid cancer or a benign thyroid nodule (not recorded which). Some clones in this sample may be carry-over from other donors' samples. The CDR3 runs from the conserved cysteine through the conserved F or W. The order of the fields is clone size, J gene, CDR3 length, V gene, D gene, CDR3 protein, CDR3 DNA. The D gene is left open where the match is weak. Part of the rows lack a size; the others show once, few, many or a class for expanded clones.

size: many; J: TRBJ2-2; length: 15; V: TRBV18; D: -; CDR3: CASSLPGQPTGELFF; DNA: TGTGCCAGCTCACTTCCGGGACAACCGACCGGGGAGCTGTTTTTT
size: once; J: TRBJ1-2; length: 18; V: TRBV28; D: -; CDR3: CASSPPPRSGKLDYGYTF; DNA: TGTGCCAGCAGTCCACCGCCCCGTTCAGGGAAGTTAGACTATGGCTACACCTTC
size: many; J: TRBJ2-1; length: 15; V: TRBV11-2; D: -; CDR3: CASSLVGGTYNEQFF; DNA: TGTGCCAGCAGCTTAGTTGGGGGCACGTACAATGAGCAGTTCTTC
size: -; J: TRBJ2-7; length: 13; V: TRBV28; D: TRBD1; CDR3: CASSPGQGYEQYF; DNA: TGTGCCAGCAGTCCGGGACAGGGCTACGAGCAGTACTTC
size: -; J: TRBJ2-1; length: 17; V: TRBV20-1; D: -; CDR3: CSARDRVAVGSYNEQFF; DNA: TGCAGTGCTAGAGATCGGGTTGCGGTAGGGTCCTACAATGAGCAGTTCTTC
size: many; J: TRBJ2-1; length: 15; V: TRBV7-9; D: -; CDR3: CASNTGASSYNEQFF; DNA: TGTGCCAGCAATACAGGCGCAAGCTCCTACAATGAGCAGTTCTTC
size: many; J: TRBJ1-2; length: 14; V: TRBV6-2/TRBV6-3; D: TRBD1; CDR3: CASSYAGTGYGYTF; DNA: TGTGCCAGCAGTTATGCCGGGACAGGGTATGGCTACACCTTC
size: many; J: TRBJ2-1; length: 13; V: TRBV7-3; D: TRBD1; CDR3: CASSSIGGDEQFF; DNA: TGTGCCAGCAGCTCGATAGGGGGCGACGAGCAGTTCTTC
size: many; J: TRBJ2-1; length: 16; V: TRBV5-1; D: TRBD1; CDR3: CASSLAGTGGKGEQFF; DNA: TGCGCCAGCAGCTTAGCCGGGACAGGGGGCAAAGGGGAGCAGTTCTTC
size: many; J: TRBJ2-3; length: 16; V: TRBV6-1; D: TRBD2; CDR3: CASSDPSGASTDTQYF; DNA: TGTGCCAGCAGTGACCCTAGCGGAGCGAGCACAGATACGCAGTATTTT
size: many; J: TRBJ1-2; length: 16; V: TRBV11-1; D: -; CDR3: CASSPSLGRNNYGYTF; DNA: TGTGCCAGCAGCCCTAGCCTGGGACGGAATAACTATGGCTACACCTTC
size: -; J: TRBJ1-4; length: 15; V: TRBV19; D: -; CDR3: CASSISGCTNEKLFF; DNA: TGTGCCAGTAGTATCTCCGGTTGTACTAATGAAAAACTGTTTTTT
size: many; J: TRBJ2-1; length: 15; V: TRBV20-1; D: TRBD2; CDR3: CSARDGTSTSNEQFF; DNA: TGCAGTGCTAGAGATGGGACTAGCACCTCCAATGAGCAGTTCTTC
size: many; J: TRBJ1-1; length: 15; V: TRBV20-1; D: TRBD1; CDR3: CSASGSGQGFTEAFF; DNA: TGCAGTGCTAGCGGCTCGGGACAGGGGTTCACTGAAGCTTTCTTT
size: many; J: TRBJ2-5; length: 13; V: TRBV29-1; D: -; CDR3: CSVEDGRDSSQYF; DNA: TGCAGCGTTGAAGATGGAAGGGATAGTTCCCAGTACTTC
size: many; J: TRBJ2-1; length: 15; V: TRBV2; D: TRBD2; CDR3: CASRAFWTSADEQFF; DNA: TGTGCCAGCAGAGCATTTTGGACTAGCGCTGACGAGCAGTTCTTC
size: many; J: TRBJ1-1; length: 13; V: TRBV27; D: -; CDR3: CASSFGMYTEAFF; DNA: TGTGCCAGCAGTTTCGGTATGTACACTGAAGCTTTCTTT
size: many; J: TRBJ2-3; length: 16; V: TRBV6-4; D: -; CDR3: CASSDALGGHTDTQYF; DNA: TGTGCCAGCAGTGACGCGTTGGGGGGCCACACAGATACACAGTATTTT
size: many; J: TRBJ1-2; length: 13; V: TRBV20-1; D: -; CDR3: CSARELDNYGYTF; DNA: TGCAGTGCTAGAGAGTTGGACAACTATGGCTACACCTTC
size: many; J: TRBJ2-2; length: 14; V: TRBV20-1; D: TRBD1; CDR3: CSAKRQGVTGELFF; DNA: TGCAGTGCAAAAAGACAGGGGGTCACCGGGGAGCTGTTTTTT
size: many; J: TRBJ2-1; length: 14; V: TRBV4-3; D: TRBD1; CDR3: CASSHLRDRGEQFF; DNA: TGCGCCAGCAGCCACCTCCGGGACAGGGGTGAGCAGTTCTTC
size: many; J: TRBJ2-2; length: 13; V: TRBV25-1; D: TRBD1; CDR3: CASSVQGLGELFF; DNA: TGTGCCAGCAGTGTACAGGGGCTGGGGGAGCTGTTTTTT
size: many; J: TRBJ1-5; length: 20; V: TRBV19; D: -; CDR3: CASSTTGRGTRAFSNQPQHF; DNA: TGTGCCAGTAGTACGACAGGTCGAGGGACGAGAGCCTTTAGCAATCAGCCCCAGCATTTT